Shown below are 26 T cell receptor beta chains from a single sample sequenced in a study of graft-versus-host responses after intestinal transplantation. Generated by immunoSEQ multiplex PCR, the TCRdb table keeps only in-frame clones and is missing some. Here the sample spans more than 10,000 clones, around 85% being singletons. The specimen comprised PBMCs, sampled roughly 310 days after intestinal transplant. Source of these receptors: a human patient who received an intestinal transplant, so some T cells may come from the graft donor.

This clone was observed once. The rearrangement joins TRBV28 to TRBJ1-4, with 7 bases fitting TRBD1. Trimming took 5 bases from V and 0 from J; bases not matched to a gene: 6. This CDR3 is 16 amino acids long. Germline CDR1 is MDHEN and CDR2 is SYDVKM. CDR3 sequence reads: CASSIGTVATNEKLFF. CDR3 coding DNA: TGTGCCAGCAGTATCGGGACAGTTGCAACTAATGAAAAACTGTTTTTT.

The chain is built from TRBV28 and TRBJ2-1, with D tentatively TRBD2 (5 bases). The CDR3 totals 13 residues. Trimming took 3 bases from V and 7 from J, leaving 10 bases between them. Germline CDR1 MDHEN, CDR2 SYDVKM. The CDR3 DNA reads TGTGCCAGCAGTTTGGGGTCGGGGAATGAGCAGTTCTTC. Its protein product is CASSLGSGNEQFF.

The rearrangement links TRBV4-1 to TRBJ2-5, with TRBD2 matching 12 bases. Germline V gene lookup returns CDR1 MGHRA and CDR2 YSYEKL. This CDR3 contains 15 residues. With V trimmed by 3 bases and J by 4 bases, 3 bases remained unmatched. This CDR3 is CASSQPGLAGETQYF. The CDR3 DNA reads TGCGCCAGCAGCCAGCCGGGACTAGCGGGAGAGACCCAGTACTTC.

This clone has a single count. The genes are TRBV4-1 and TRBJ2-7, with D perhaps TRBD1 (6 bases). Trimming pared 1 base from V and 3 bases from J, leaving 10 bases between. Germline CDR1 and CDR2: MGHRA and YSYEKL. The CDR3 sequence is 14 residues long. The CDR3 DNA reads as TGCGCCAGCAGCCAAGTTGGGACACTCTACGAGCAGTACTTC. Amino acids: CASSQVGTLYEQYF.

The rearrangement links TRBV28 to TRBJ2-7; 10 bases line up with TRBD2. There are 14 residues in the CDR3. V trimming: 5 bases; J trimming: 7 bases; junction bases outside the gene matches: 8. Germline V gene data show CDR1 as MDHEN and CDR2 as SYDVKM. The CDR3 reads CASSAAGGTEEQYF. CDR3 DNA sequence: TGTGCCAGCAGTGCAGCGGGAGGGACTGAGGAGCAGTACTTC.

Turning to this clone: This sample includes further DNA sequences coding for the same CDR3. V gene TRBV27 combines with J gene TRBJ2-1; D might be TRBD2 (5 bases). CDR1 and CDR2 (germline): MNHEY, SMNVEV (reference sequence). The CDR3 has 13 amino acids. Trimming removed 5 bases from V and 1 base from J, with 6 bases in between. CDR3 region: CASSTRSYNEQFF. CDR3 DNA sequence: TGTGCCAGCAGTACTAGATCCTACAATGAGCAGTTCTTC.

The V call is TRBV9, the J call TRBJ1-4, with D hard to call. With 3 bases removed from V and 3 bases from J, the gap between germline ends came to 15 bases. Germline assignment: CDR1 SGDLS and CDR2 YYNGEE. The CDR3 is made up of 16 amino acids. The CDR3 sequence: CASSAQPGYPNEKLFF. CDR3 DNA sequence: TGTGCCAGCAGCGCCCAACCGGGGTACCCTAATGAAAAACTGTTTTTT.

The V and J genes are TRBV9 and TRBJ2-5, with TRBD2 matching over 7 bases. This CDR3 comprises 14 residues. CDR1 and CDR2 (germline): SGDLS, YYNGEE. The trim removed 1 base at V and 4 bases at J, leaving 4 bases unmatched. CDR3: CASSVSTGGETQYF. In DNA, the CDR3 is TGTGCCAGCAGCGTATCGACGGGAGGAGAGACCCAGTACTTC.

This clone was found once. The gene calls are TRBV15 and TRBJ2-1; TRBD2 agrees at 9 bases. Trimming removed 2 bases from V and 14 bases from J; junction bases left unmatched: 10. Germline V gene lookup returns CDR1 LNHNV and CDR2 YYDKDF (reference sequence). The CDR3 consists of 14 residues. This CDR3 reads CATSRNVIAGVEFF. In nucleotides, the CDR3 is TGTGCCACCAGCAGAAATGTCATAGCGGGAGTAGAGTTCTTC.

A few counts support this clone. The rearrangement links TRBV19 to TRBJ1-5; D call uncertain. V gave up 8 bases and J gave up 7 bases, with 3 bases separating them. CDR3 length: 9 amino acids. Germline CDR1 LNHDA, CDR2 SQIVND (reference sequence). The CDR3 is CASRQPQHF. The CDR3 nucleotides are TGTGCCAGTCGGCAGCCCCAGCATTTT. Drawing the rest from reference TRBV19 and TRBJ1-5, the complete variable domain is DGGITQSPKYLFRKEGQNVTLSCEQNLNHDAMYWYRQDPGQGLRLIYYSQIVNDFQKGDIAEGYSVSREKKESFPLTVTSAQKNPTAFYLCASRQPQHFGDGTRLSIL.

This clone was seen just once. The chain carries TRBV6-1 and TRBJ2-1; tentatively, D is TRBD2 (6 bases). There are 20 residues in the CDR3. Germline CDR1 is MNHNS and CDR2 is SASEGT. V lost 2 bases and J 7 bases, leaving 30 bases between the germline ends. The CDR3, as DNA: TGTGCCAGCAGTGAAATAGGGCGTATGACCAGCGGGCTTTCGGGGAATGAGCAGTTCTTC. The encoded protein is CASSEIGRMTSGLSGNEQFF.

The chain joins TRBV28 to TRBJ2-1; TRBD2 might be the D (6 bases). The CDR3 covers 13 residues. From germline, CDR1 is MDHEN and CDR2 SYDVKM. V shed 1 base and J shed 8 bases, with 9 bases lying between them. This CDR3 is CASSLLVADEQFF. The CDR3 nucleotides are TGTGCCAGCAGTTTATTGGTAGCGGATGAGCAGTTCTTC.

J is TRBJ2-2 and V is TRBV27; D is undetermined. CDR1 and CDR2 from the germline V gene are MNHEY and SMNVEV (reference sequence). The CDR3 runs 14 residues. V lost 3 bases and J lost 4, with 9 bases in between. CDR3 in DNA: TGTGCCAGCAGTTTTTTCAGTTCCACCGGGGAGCTGTTTTTT. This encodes CASSFFSSTGELFF.

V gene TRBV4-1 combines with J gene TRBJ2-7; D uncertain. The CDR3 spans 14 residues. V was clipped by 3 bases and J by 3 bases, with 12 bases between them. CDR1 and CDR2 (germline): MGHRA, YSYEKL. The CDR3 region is CASSQDDLSYEQYF. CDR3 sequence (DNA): TGCGCCAGCAGCCAGGACGACTTGAGCTACGAGCAGTACTTC.

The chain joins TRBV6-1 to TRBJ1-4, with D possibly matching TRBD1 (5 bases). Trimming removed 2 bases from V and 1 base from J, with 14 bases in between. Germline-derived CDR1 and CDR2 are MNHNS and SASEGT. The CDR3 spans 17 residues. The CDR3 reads CASSEIIGGVTNEKLFF. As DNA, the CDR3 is TGTGCCAGCAGTGAAATTATCGGAGGGGTAACTAATGAAAAACTGTTTTTT.

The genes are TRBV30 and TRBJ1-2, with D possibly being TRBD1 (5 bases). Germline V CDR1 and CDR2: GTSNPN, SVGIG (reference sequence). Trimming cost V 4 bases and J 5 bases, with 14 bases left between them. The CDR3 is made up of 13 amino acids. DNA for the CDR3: TGTGCCTGGAAGGGTGGGGGATTATATGGCTACACCTTC. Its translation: CAWKGGGLYGYTF. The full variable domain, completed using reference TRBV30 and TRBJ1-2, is SQTIHQWPATLVQPVGSPLSLECTVEGTSNPNLYWYRQAAGRGLQLLFYSVGIGQISSEVPQNLSASRPQDRQFILSSKKLLLSDSGFYLCAWKGGGLYGYTFGSGTRLTVV.

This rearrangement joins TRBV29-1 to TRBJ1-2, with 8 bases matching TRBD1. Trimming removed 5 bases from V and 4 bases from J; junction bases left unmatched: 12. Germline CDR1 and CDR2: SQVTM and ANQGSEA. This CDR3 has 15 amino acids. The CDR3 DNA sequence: TGCAGCGTTATTAAATGGACAGGGAATAGCTATGGCTACACCTTC. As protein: CSVIKWTGNSYGYTF.

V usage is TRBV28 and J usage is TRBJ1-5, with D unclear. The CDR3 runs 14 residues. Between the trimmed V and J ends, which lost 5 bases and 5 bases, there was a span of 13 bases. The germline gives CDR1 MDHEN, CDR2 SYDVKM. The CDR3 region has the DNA TGTGCCAGCAGTCTAAATTACGCGGATCAGCCCCAGCATTTT. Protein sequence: CASSLNYADQPQHF.

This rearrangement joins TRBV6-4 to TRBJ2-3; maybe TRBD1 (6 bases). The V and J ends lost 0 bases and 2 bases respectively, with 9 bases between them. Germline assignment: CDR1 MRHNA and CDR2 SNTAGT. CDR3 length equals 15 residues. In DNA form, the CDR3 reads TGTGCCAGCAGTGACTCAGGGGGTCCCACAGATACGCAGTATTTT. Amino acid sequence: CASSDSGGPTDTQYF.

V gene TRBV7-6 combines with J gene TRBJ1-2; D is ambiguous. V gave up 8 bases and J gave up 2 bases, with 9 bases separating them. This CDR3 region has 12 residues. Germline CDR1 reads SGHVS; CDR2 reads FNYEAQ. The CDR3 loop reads CASGQENYGYTF. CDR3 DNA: TGTGCCAGCGGTCAGGAGAACTATGGCTACACCTTC.

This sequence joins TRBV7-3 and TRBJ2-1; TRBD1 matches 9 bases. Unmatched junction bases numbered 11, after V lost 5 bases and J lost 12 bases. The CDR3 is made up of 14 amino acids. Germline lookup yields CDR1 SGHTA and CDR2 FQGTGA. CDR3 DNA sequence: TGTGCCAGCAGCCCAACAGGGGGCGCGGATGTGCAGTTCTTC. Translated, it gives CASSPTGGADVQFF. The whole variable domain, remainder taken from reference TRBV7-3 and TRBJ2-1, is GAGVSQTPSNKVTEKGKYVELRCDPISGHTALYWYRQSLGQGPEFLIYFQGTGAADDSGLPNDRFFAVRPEGSVSTLKIQRTERGDSAVYLCASSPTGGADVQFFGPGTRLTVL.

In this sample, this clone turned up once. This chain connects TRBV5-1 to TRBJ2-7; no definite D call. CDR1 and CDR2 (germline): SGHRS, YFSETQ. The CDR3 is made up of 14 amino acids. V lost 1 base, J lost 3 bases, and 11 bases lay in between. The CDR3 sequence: CASSLSLLSYEQYF. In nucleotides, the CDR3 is TGCGCCAGCAGCTTGAGCCTCCTGAGCTACGAGCAGTACTTC. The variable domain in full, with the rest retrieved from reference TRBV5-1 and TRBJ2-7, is KAGVTQTPRYLIKTRGQQVTLSCSPISGHRSVSWYQQTPGQGLQFLFEYFSETQRNKGNFPGRFSGRQFSNSRSEMNVSTLELGDSALYLCASSLSLLSYEQYFGPGTRLTVT.

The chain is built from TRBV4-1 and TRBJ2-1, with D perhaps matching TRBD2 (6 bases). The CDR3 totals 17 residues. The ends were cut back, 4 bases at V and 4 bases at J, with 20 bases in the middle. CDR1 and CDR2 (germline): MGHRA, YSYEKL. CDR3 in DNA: TGCGCCAGCAGCCGAAAAAGGGACTCGCCCTTATACAATGAGCAGTTCTTC. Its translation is CASSRKRDSPLYNEQFF.

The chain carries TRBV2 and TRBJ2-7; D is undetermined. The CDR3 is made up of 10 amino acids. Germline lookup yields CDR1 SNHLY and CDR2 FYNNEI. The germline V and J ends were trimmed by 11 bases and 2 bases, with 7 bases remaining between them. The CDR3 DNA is TGTGCCTCGTCGGCCTACGAGCAGTACTTC. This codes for CASSAYEQYF.

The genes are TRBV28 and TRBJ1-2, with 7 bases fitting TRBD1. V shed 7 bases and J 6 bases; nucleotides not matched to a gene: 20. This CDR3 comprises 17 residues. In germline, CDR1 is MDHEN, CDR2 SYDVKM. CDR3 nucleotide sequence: TGTGCCAGCACCCCAATCCCGGGCAGGGGGATTTATAATGGCTACACCTTC. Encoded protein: CASTPIPGRGIYNGYTF.

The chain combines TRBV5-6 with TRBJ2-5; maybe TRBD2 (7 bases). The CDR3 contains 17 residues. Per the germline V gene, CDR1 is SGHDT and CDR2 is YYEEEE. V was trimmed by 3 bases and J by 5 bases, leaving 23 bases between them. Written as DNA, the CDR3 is TGTGCCAGCAGCTCAATACTACTAGAGGGGGGGAAGGAGACCCAGTACTTC. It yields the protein CASSSILLEGGKETQYF.